This T cell receptor beta chain was recorded in a study of T cell responses to AZD1222 COVID-19 vaccine (dated by TCRdb to about 2021). Regarding the study in general: AZD1222 recipients given second doses at about 4 weeks or at about 12 weeks were pooled, since spike-specific TCR depth and breadth were not found to differ between the two schedules. TCR sequencing covered 230 to 250 trial participants: 200 to 220 given two doses of AZD1222 and approximately 26 given two doses of MenACWY control vaccine. Enrollment into the trials was organized by age into subgroups of 18-55, 56-69 and 70-plus years, and those subgroups contained roughly 160, 29 and 62 TCR-sequenced participants, respectively. Results the study describes overall, beyond this receptor: Conclusions about previously exposed vaccinees are limited, since just 6 or 7 AZD1222 recipients were seropositive for SARS-CoV-2 at baseline. Reportedly, close to half of the unique spike-specific TCRs recognized epitopes lying outside the regions that are mutated in the B.1.351 and B.1.1.7 variants. The vaccine-associated CD4 TCRs covered the entire spike protein, and the dominant responses fell in regions 160-218 and 743-854. A significant rise in spike-specific TCR breadth and depth was observed after two AZD1222 doses relative to day 0 and relative to MenACWY recipients. Most participants were white British and females outnumbered males, and the authors suggested that clonal diversity may have been underestimated. In the small 56-69-year group, the increase in depth fell short of significance, most likely because of low power. Because no day 14 peak-response samples were available, repertoires were characterized only after the peak T cell response.

The sample's time point label, decoded: baseline before first vaccination. Vaccinee samples came from UK trials COV001 and COV002, including a single-blind randomized controlled phase 2/3 trial of AZD1222 (ChAdOx1 nCoV-19) in healthy adults. For TCRbeta chain sequencing, PBMC samples from trial participants were taken at day 0 and at day 28 after the second dose. The CDR3 regions of human TCRbeta chains were analyzed by immunosequencing. On the study's bioinformatics: TCRs in the repertoires were matched against a reference library of SARS-CoV-2-specific TCRs that had been generated with the MIRA antigen-specificity platform. Breadth was defined as the fraction of unique TCRs that were SARS-CoV-2-associated. Depth was defined as the fraction of total T cells that were SARS-CoV-2-associated. Using the MIRA data, each spike-specific TCR was mapped to the spike region that the TCR reacts to and placed in a CD4 or CD8 class. Log10-transformed breadth and depth values were compared by one-way ANOVA with Sidak's multiple comparisons tests. Not all clones reach the TCRdb copy of this immuneACCESS table, which keeps in-frame sequences only. Checked studies attribute under half of the gap to unresolved V genes and leave the rest unexplained. That table gives V, J and clone size, and the DNA gave D and trimming. In this sample the table shows some 190,000 clones, approximately 92% of which occur a single time. The ten largest clones represent about 6.9% of the sample.

Worth noting for this clone: Its antigen remains undetermined. No much larger clone is present one base from it, and per-base qualities are unavailable.

Trimming takes 0 bases from V and 0 bases from J, and the germline ends sit 12 bases apart. The CDR3 covers 15 residues, taking in both the cysteine and the phenylalanine. Of all the DNA, just the CDR3 is kept, 45 bases in frame from base 1. Taken from the germline V gene, the CDR1 and CDR2 loops are SQVTM and ANQGSEA. The receptor was derived from an adult in good health. In this chain, TRBV29-1 is recombined with TRBJ2-7; the D gene is not confidently resolved. The starting material was peripheral blood, obtained on day 0 of AZD1222 vaccination. The CDR3 protein: CSVEDDVLGSYEQYF. The nucleotide sequence is TGCAGCGTTGAAGACGACGTCCTGGGCTCCTACGAGCAGTACTTC.